Listed here are 30 T cell receptor beta chains from one sample, sequenced in a study of T cell repertoires in cytomegalovirus infection. TCRdb analysed the reads with MiXCR anew, one entry per CDR3 protein. Of fewer than 200,000 distinct CDR3 sequences in the sample, roughly an eighth were seen once. Sequencing used PBMCs. The receptors shown here come from a human donor in good health (CMV status not recorded). Some clones in this sample may be carry-over from other donors' samples.

This clonotype was seen at least ten times. The chain has TRBV7-8 and TRBJ2-2; 9 nucleotides align to TRBD1. This CDR3 has 16 amino acids. The V gene's germline CDR1 is SGHVS and CDR2 FQNEAQ. Germline trimming cut 4 bases from V and 5 bases from J; bases unmatched to any gene: 8. CDR3 nucleotides: TGTGCCAGCAGCTCAAGGACAGGGGAGAGAACCGGGGAGCTGTTTTTT. Translating gives CASSSRTGERTGELFF.

In this sample, this clonotype turned up many times. This sequence joins TRBV7-9 and TRBJ1-5; D gene uncertain. The CDR3 is 13 residues long. Looked up from germline, CDR1 is SEHNR and CDR2 is FQNEAQ (reference sequence). V gave up 2 bases and J gave up 9 bases, with 11 bases separating them. The CDR3 DNA reads TGTGCCAGCAGCTTATCTTCCTCCGGGCCCCAGCATTTT. Translation: CASSLSSSGPQHF.

In its sample, this clonotype was seen a few times. The CDR3 region has the DNA TGCGCCAGCAGCCCTGGACGGACAGGGGATCAGCCCCTCCACTTT. It is translated as CASSPGRTGDQPLHF. The chain carries TRBV5-1 and TRBJ1-6, with 9 bases matching TRBD1. Trimming took 4 bases from V and 13 from J; bases not matched to a gene: 12. The CDR3 sequence is 15 residues long. Per the germline V gene, CDR1 is SGHRS and CDR2 is YFSETQ.

This clonotype has a count of ten or more. The chain combines TRBV19 with TRBJ2-1; TRBD2 agrees at 13 bases. V was pared by 3 bases and J by 14 bases, with 10 bases of the junction left unmatched. This CDR3 region has 15 residues. CDR1 is LNHDA and CDR2 is SQIVND in the germline V gene (reference sequence). The CDR3 coding sequence is TGTGCCAGTAGTATGGGGACCGGGACTAGCGGGACTAAGTTCTTC. Translating gives CASSMGTGTSGTKFF.

The V call is TRBV19, the J call TRBJ2-1; no firm D call. The germline V gene has CDR1 LNHDA and CDR2 SQIVND (reference sequence). Trimming stripped 4 bases from V and 2 bases from J, with 9 bases between. This CDR3 contains 14 residues. The CDR3 loop reads CASSTEGTYNEQFF. The CDR3 bases are TGTGCCAGTAGTACGGAAGGCACCTACAATGAGCAGTTCTTC.

This clonotype was seen at least ten times. The V gene is TRBV20-1, the J gene TRBJ2-1; TRBD2 matches 11 bases. Trimming cost V 1 base and J 3 bases; bases outside gene matches: 8. There are 17 residues in the CDR3. Germline V gene lookup returns CDR1 DFQATT and CDR2 SNEGSKA (reference sequence). The CDR3 DNA sequence: TGCAGTGCTAGAGGGCTAGCGGGGGGTACCCTCTACAATGAGCAGTTCTTC. It translates to CSARGLAGGTLYNEQFF.

In its sample, this clonotype is medium-sized. V is TRBV7-8 and J is TRBJ1-1; possibly TRBD1 for D (6 bases). Germline CDR1 is SGHVS and CDR2 is FQNEAQ. CDR3 length: 16 amino acids. The V gene lost 2 bases and the J gene lost 5 bases, with 18 bases spanning the gap. CDR3 DNA: TGTGCCAGCAGCTTACAACCCCCCAGGGGAGGAACTGAAGCTTTCTTT. Protein product: CASSLQPPRGGTEAFF.

This clonotype was recorded at least ten times. The J gene is TRBJ2-5, the V gene TRBV7-8; D not resolved. The V and J ends lost 7 bases and 4 bases respectively, with 4 bases between them. The CDR3 spans 10 residues. Germline assignment: CDR1 SGHVS and CDR2 FQNEAQ. CDR3 amino acids: CASTSETQYF. The CDR3 nucleotides read TGTGCCAGCACCTCAGAGACCCAGTACTTC.

This clonotype was picked up many times. The chain links TRBV29-1 to TRBJ2-5; 12 bases align to TRBD2. V dropped 6 bases and J dropped 2; count of bases not matched to a gene: 7. CDR1 SQVTM and CDR2 ANQGSEA come from the germline V gene. This CDR3 spans 15 amino acids. As DNA, the CDR3 is TGCAGCGTCCCTAGGACTAGCGGGGCGCAAGAGACCCAGTACTTC. Encoded protein: CSVPRTSGAQETQYF.

This clonotype occurred many times. This chain links TRBV12-3 or TRBV12-4 with TRBJ1-5, with D tentatively TRBD1 (5 bases). The CDR3 contains 15 residues. With 4 bases removed from V and 1 base from J, the gap between germline ends came to 11 bases. The CDR3, as DNA: TGTGCCAGCAGTTCTATCGGGGACAGCAATCAGCCCCAGCATTTT. Amino acid sequence: CASSSIGDSNQPQHF.

This clonotype has a handful of counts. V and J are TRBV6-5 and TRBJ1-6, with D perhaps TRBD1 (6 bases). Germline V gene data show CDR1 as MNHEY and CDR2 as SVGAGI. The CDR3 sequence is 15 residues long. V lost 0 bases, J lost 17 bases, and 20 bases lay in between. CDR3 nucleotide sequence: TGTGCCAGCAGTTACTCGAGCGGGGGCGCAAATATCATCCACTTT. Translation gives CASSYSSGGANIIHF.

This clonotype was seen many times. V is TRBV4-1 and J is TRBJ1-1, with 7 bases that match TRBD1. Trimming took 4 bases from V and 7 from J; bases not matched to a gene: 6. The germline gives CDR1 MGHRA, CDR2 YSYEKL. This CDR3 region has 13 residues. The CDR3 loop is CASSLDRAREAFF. CDR3 nucleotide sequence: TGCGCCAGCAGCCTCGACAGGGCCCGTGAAGCTTTCTTT.

This chain uses TRBV29-1 with TRBJ1-2; 9 bases are shared with TRBD1. CDR3 length equals 11 residues. Trimming removed 6 bases from V and 8 bases from J; junction bases left unmatched: 4. Germline V gives CDR1 SQVTM, CDR2 ANQGSEA. CDR3 protein: CSVGTGLGYTF. In DNA, the CDR3 is TGCAGCGTCGGGACAGGGCTCGGCTACACCTTC. The variable domain in full, with the rest retrieved from reference TRBV29-1 and TRBJ1-2, is SAVISQKPSRDICQRGTSLTIQCQVDSQVTMMFWYRQQPGQSLTLIATANQGSEATYESGFVIDKFPISRPNLTFSTLTVSNMSPEDSSIYLCSVGTGLGYTFGSGTRLTVV.

This clonotype came up many times. The CDR3 sequence is CASSLFGTEPSYEQYF. CDR3 sequence (DNA): TGTGCCAGCAGCCTGTTCGGGACGGAGCCCTCCTACGAGCAGTACTTC. This chain uses TRBV7-2 with TRBJ2-7, with D perhaps assigned TRBD1 or TRBD2 (5 bases each). CDR1 and CDR2 (germline): SGHTA, FQGNSA. Trimming removed 5 bases at V and 0 bases at J, with 17 bases between. This CDR3 is built from 16 residues.

The chain is built from TRBV28 and TRBJ2-3; 12 nucleotides line up with TRBD2. Germline assignment: CDR1 MDHEN and CDR2 SYDVKM. This CDR3 has 14 residues. J was trimmed by 6 bases and V by 3 bases; bases with no gene match: 1. In DNA form, the CDR3 reads TGTGCCAGCAGTTTGACTAGCGGGAGTGATACGCAGTATTTT. Translating it yields CASSLTSGSDTQYF.

This clonotype was counted between two and nine times. The V and J genes are TRBV29-1 and TRBJ1-2; 11 nucleotides agree with TRBD1. Germline loops: CDR1 SQVTM, CDR2 ANQGSEA. This CDR3 is 12 amino acids long. V dropped 6 bases and J dropped 8; count of bases not matched to a gene: 5. CDR3 protein: CSVGDRGFGYTF. In nucleotides, the CDR3 is TGCAGCGTGGGGGACAGGGGGTTCGGCTACACCTTC.

Note on this clonotype: This sequence may be a read error, since a much larger clone differs from it by one base. The gene calls are TRBV2 and TRBJ2-7; D ambiguous. This CDR3 has 14 residues. Germline CDR1 SNHLY, CDR2 FYNNEI. CDR3 DNA: TGTACCAGCAGCTCCGTCAGCGTCTCCTACGAGCAGTACTTC. Protein sequence: CTSSSVSVSYEQYF.

By share, this clonotype ranks as medium-sized. The V and J genes are TRBV7-6 and TRBJ2-1; 8 bases fit TRBD2. V was pared by 4 bases and J by 2 bases, with 1 base of the junction left unmatched. CDR3 length equals 14 residues. From germline, CDR1 is SGHVS and CDR2 FNYEAQ. CDR3 sequence reads: CASSSGGAYNEQFF. The CDR3 region has the DNA TGTGCCAGCAGCTCGGGAGGGGCCTACAATGAGCAGTTCTTC.

This clonotype came up many times. The V gene is TRBV7-2, the J gene TRBJ1-2; D call uncertain. Trimming stripped 4 bases from V and 2 bases from J, with 14 bases between. From germline, CDR1 is SGHTA and CDR2 FQGNSA. This CDR3 has 15 amino acids. The CDR3 is CASSWGPGSNYGYTF. The CDR3 DNA follows: TGTGCCAGCAGCTGGGGTCCGGGATCGAACTATGGCTACACCTTC.

The table lists this clonotype with a few counts. The V gene is TRBV6-5, the J gene TRBJ2-5, with D hard to call. This CDR3 has 12 residues. CDR1 MNHEY and CDR2 SVGAGI come from the germline V gene. Trimming took off 6 bases at V and 5 bases at J, with 10 bases between the two ends. The CDR3 DNA reads TGTGCCAGCAGCCCTGGTGGTGAGACCCAGTACTTC. It translates to CASSPGGETQYF.

This clonotype has at least ten counts. This sequence joins TRBV7-2 and TRBJ2-2, with D uncertain. CDR1 is SGHTA, CDR2 FQGNSA, per germline. There are 16 residues in the CDR3. V was clipped by 1 base and J by 4 bases, with 13 bases between them. This chain's CDR3 is CASSLVAGRGTGELFF. CDR3 coding DNA: TGTGCCAGCAGCTTAGTGGCCGGTAGAGGCACCGGGGAGCTGTTTTTT.

The chain couples TRBV5-4 to TRBJ2-1, with D perhaps matching TRBD2 (6 bases). CDR3 length: 15 amino acids. V lost 5 bases, J lost 0 bases, and 12 bases lay in between. CDR1 and CDR2 (germline): SGHNT, YYREEE (reference sequence). The CDR3 is CASSQPAGSYNEQFF. The CDR3 DNA is TGTGCCAGCAGTCAGCCAGCGGGCTCCTACAATGAGCAGTTCTTC.

There are a few counts of this clonotype. This may stem from a read error, because a much larger clone lies one nucleotide away. The genes are TRBV14 and TRBJ1-2, with D unresolved. V was clipped by 4 bases and J by 4 bases, with 7 bases between them. The CDR3 sequence is 12 residues long. Germline CDR1 reads SGHDN; CDR2 reads FVKESK. CDR3 sequence: CASSPYSYGYTF. CDR3 nucleotide sequence: TGTGCCAGCAGCCCCTACAGCTATGGCTACACCTTC.

This clonotype was detected many times. V is TRBV7-9 and J is TRBJ1-1; 8 positions agree with TRBD1. This CDR3 comprises 15 residues. With 3 bases clipped from V and 1 base from J, the junction kept 4 bases outside the gene matches. Germline assignment: CDR1 SEHNR and CDR2 FQNEAQ (reference sequence). Here the CDR3 reads CASSFLGQANTEAFF. CDR3 in DNA: TGTGCCAGCAGCTTTTTGGGACAGGCGAACACTGAAGCTTTCTTT.

Ten or more counts support this clonotype. The chain employs TRBV7-2 and TRBJ2-1, with D possibly matching TRBD2 (5 bases). CDR1 is SGHTA and CDR2 is FQGNSA in the germline V gene. This CDR3 contains 14 residues. V was pared by 8 bases and J by 0 bases, with 11 bases between. In nucleotides, the CDR3 is TGTGCCAGCCAGAAGAGGGACTCCTACAATGAGCAGTTCTTC. Residues: CASQKRDSYNEQFF.

This clonotype appeared many times. The chain employs TRBV7-2 and TRBJ1-2; possibly TRBD1 for D (5 bases). CDR3 length: 13 residues. Trimming removed 1 base at V and 5 bases at J, with 8 bases between. Per the germline V gene, CDR1 is SGHTA and CDR2 is FQGNSA. The CDR3 nucleotides are TGTGCCAGCAGCTTAGTTGGGGGGTATGGCTACACCTTC. Protein: CASSLVGGYGYTF.

This clonotype came up a few times. J is TRBJ2-2 and V is TRBV20-1; perhaps TRBD2 as D (6 bases). The CDR3 is made up of 16 amino acids. Trimming left V 5 bases short and J 1 base short, with 17 bases between. Germline V gene data show CDR1 as DFQATT and CDR2 as SNEGSKA (reference sequence). CDR3 coding DNA: TGCAGTGCTCGATGGCCGGGACTGAAGAACACCGGGGAGCTGTTTTTT. Translating it yields CSARWPGLKNTGELFF.

This rearrangement joins TRBV12-3 or TRBV12-4 to TRBJ1-6; the match to TRBD1 covers 7 bases. This CDR3 is 13 amino acids long. V was pared by 5 bases and J by 12 bases, with 7 bases of the junction left unmatched. This CDR3 is CASSPGQSLPLHF. The CDR3 nucleotides are TGTGCCAGCAGTCCGGGACAGAGTCTACCCCTCCACTTT.

The chain joins TRBV20-1 to TRBJ1-1; a weak D match, TRBD1 (6 bases). The ends were cut back, 3 bases at V and 5 bases at J, with 16 bases in the middle. Per germline, CDR1 DFQATT and CDR2 SNEGSKA (reference sequence). The CDR3 consists of 14 residues. This chain's CDR3 is CSARDPGGMTEAFF. The CDR3 DNA is TGCAGTGCTAGGGATCCGGGGGGCATGACTGAAGCTTTCTTT.

This clonotype was counted a few times. The J gene is TRBJ2-7, the V gene TRBV7-8, with D hard to call. Trimming removed 3 bases from V and 1 base from J, with 7 bases in between. Germline V gene lookup returns CDR1 SGHVS and CDR2 FQNEAQ. The CDR3 sequence is 13 residues long. CDR3 nucleotides: TGTGCCAGCAGCTTTCGACGGTCCTACGAGCAGTACTTC. Protein product: CASSFRRSYEQYF.